The source of this TCR beta chain is a study of shared clonotypes between healthy human individuals. Splitting of CD4+ cells produced CD45RA+ naive and CD45RA-negative memory subsets. In the case of this clone: Its target is not known. The junction departs from germline at one end; a sequencing error may be responsible.

Sorted-subset replicate PCR reactions were performed with about 190 ng DNA, corresponding to about 32,000 T cell genomes. Libraries were prepared by immunoSEQ multiplex PCR; TCRdb keeps only in-frame clonotypes and omits some of them. The sample contains 2 million to 3 million clones, 90% to 95% of which appear only once. The CDR3 runs 14 residues. Germline assignment: CDR1 SGHRS and CDR2 YFSETQ. General study results and limits: Across a handful of donors, naive CD4 shared 5% to 6%, naive CD8 approximately 3.5%, memory CD4 roughly 2.4%, memory CD8 under 0.5%.

This receptor was taken from a man between 18 and 35 years old in good health. Some clones in this sample may be carry-over from other donors' samples. The rearrangement joins TRBV5-1 to TRBJ1-1; 8 bases fit TRBD1. The sequencing input was naive CD4+ T cells from PBMCs. The sample's subset: CD45RA+ positively selected. CDR3 sequence (DNA): TGCGTCAGCAAAACGACAGGGGAGAACACTGAAGCTTTCTTT. It yields the protein CVSKTTGENTEAFF.